This T cell receptor (beta chain) was recorded in a study of blood T cell repertoires in COVID-19 (dated by TCRdb to the early 2020s). Concerning the study at large: The collaborator samples originated in the United States, Italy and Spain and spanned the acute and convalescent phases of COVID-19. The material from the prospective study consisted of cDNA or gDNA derived from T cells, B-cell-depleted T cells, or PBMCs. Subjects who had been exposed to COVID-19, were actively infected with it, or had recovered from it provided the deeply sampled blood TCRbeta repertoires that made up the dataset. The repertoires were released in a freely available public database intended as a resource for research on the immune response to SARS-CoV-2. Samples were obtained from the ongoing ImmuneRACE study (first 160 participants) and from 1,000 to 1,500 subjects provided by 6 global collaborators. Nearly every sample came with metadata listing a de-identified subject ID, COVID-19 status, age in years and sex. Where available, HLA class I and class II types were taken from metadata supplied by the sample provider and were not determined by assay-based typing. The study at large found these results: The quantity of clinical and demographic metadata differed by source and by participant and was supplied without curation.

Via the germline V gene (reference sequence), CDR1 is GTSNPN and CDR2 SVGIG. Trimming accounts for 1 base at V and 6 bases at J, while the number of junction bases matched to no gene is 5. There are 14 amino acids in the CDR3, from cysteine to phenylalanine inclusive. Here the CDR3 DNA is all that survives: 42 bases in frame from base 1. For this clone: There is no known antigen for this receptor. No clone much larger than this one lies a single base away; base qualities are absent.

The immunoSEQ Assay, a bias-controlled multiplex PCR, was used to amplify TCRbeta CDR3 regions from genomic DNA. The original pipeline was this. The number of nucleated cells in each sample was estimated from the amplification of reference gene primers within the assay. To quantify the absolute abundance of each unique TCRbeta CDR3 rearrangement, sequence reads were collapsed and filtered. For each sample, productive Simpson clonality was calculated as the square root of Simpson's diversity index across productive rearrangements. This is the immuneACCESS table as TCRdb keeps it, with only in-frame sequences that have V and J called. A part of the clones is gone; compared with another copy, unresolved V genes explain less than half, and the rest is unexplained. V, J and clone size were drawn from that table, and D and trimming were deduced from the DNA. The sample table lists approximately 140,000 clones, roughly 84% of them with a count of one. Jointly, the top ten make up almost 6% of the sample.

Participants in the prospective study were aged roughly 18 to 100 years, lived in under 30 United States geographic areas, and enrolled through a virtual design. In the prospective study, cohorts were assigned on the basis of participant-reported clinical history obtained from a screening survey and a study questionnaire. Exposed participants were defined as having been in contact with someone with a PCR-confirmed or clinician-diagnosed COVID-19 case within 2 weeks of study entry. Each participant in the prospective study had whole blood, serum and a nasopharyngeal or oropharyngeal swab collected by mobile phlebotomists. Over an approximately 2-month period, participants in the prospective study had the option of providing additional blood draws and questionnaires. Blood samples from the prospective study were shipped frozen or at room temperature prior to DNA extraction.

The rearrangement combines TRBV30 with TRBJ1-5; the central 8 bases match TRBD1. The sequenced material came from PBMCs or T cells enriched from blood (not recorded which). The sequence came from a woman aged 45-65 years who had been exposed to COVID-19. DNA sequence: TGTGCCTGGAGTGCGGGACAGGTCGGTCAGCCCCAGCATTTT. Its protein is CAWSAGQVGQPQHF.